This TCR beta chain emerged from a study of OX40 agonist ivuxolimab in advanced cancers. At the level of the study: In this trial design, patients received ivuxolimab intravenously at 0.01 to 10 mg/kg every 2 weeks.

The V end lost 5 bases, the J end lost 3 bases, and 5 bases lay between the germline ends. Germline V lookup: CDR1 MNHGY, CDR2 SVAAGI. The CDR3 runs 11 residues. This clone was observed once. Generated by immunoSEQ multiplex PCR, the TCRdb table keeps only in-frame clones and is missing some. The table includes more than 65,000 clones, 80% to 95% detected once. This clonotype originated in an adult with an advanced solid tumor such as melanoma, head and neck, liver or kidney cancer. This rearrangement joins TRBV6-9 to TRBJ2-7; D is uncertain. The specimen was CD4+ or CD8+ T cells sorted from blood, collected in a trial of the OX40 agonist ivuxolimab. CDR3: CASSEDYEQYF. CDR3 nucleotides: TGTGCCAGCAGTGAAGACTACGAGCAGTACTTC.